This entry lists 8 T cell receptor beta chains sequenced from one sample in a study of blood T cell repertoires in COVID-19 (dated by TCRdb to the early 2020s). The protocol used for the library was the immunoSEQ multiplex PCR assay. In its TCRdb copy, this immuneACCESS table keeps in-frame sequences only and misses some clones. Where compared with another copy, unresolved V genes explain less than half of these, and the others have no known cause. Recorded for this sample are around 310,000 clones; nearly 90% of them occurred a single time. The ten largest clonotypes hold about 9.4% of the sample. The sequenced sample consisted of PBMCs or T cells enriched from blood (not recorded which). The receptors derive from a woman aged 25 to 39 who had recovered from COVID-19.

In this sample, this clone turned up once. CDR3 DNA: TGTGCCAGCAGTTTTGGAAGACTTAACTATGGCTACACCTTC. It translates to CASSFGRLNYGYTF. J is TRBJ1-2 and V is TRBV27; D gene uncertain. V lost 3 bases to trimming and J lost 1 base, with 9 bases between them. Looked up from germline, CDR1 is MNHEY and CDR2 is SMNVEV (reference sequence). This CDR3 is 14 amino acids long.

The chain combines TRBV5-1 with TRBJ2-5; D not certain. The length of the CDR3 is 10 residues. Between the trimmed V and J ends, which lost 8 bases and 7 bases, there was a span of 9 bases. The V gene's germline CDR1 is SGHRS and CDR2 YFSETQ. CDR3 nucleotide sequence: TGCGCCAGTCCCCCCGGGACCCAGTACTTC. Its protein product is CASPPGTQYF.

CDR3 residues: CASSRFNEETQYF. In nucleotides, the CDR3 is TGCGCCAGCAGCCGGTTTAATGAAGAGACCCAGTACTTC. The chain has TRBV5-1 and TRBJ2-5, with no clear D. Trimming removed 4 bases at V and 3 bases at J, with 10 bases between. Looked up from germline, CDR1 is SGHRS and CDR2 is YFSETQ. The CDR3 consists of 13 residues.

This clone was counted once. V usage is TRBV7-8 and J usage is TRBJ2-1; TRBD1 agrees at 8 bases. The J segment lost 7 bases and the V segment lost 5 bases, leaving 7 bases of the junction unmatched. CDR1 is SGHVS, CDR2 FQNEAQ, per germline. CDR3 size: 14 residues. The CDR3 region is CASSRRDRLNEQFF. For the CDR3, the DNA is TGTGCCAGCAGCCGAAGGGACAGGTTGAATGAGCAGTTCTTC. The full variable domain, its missing parts supplied by reference TRBV7-8 and TRBJ2-1, is GAGVSQSPRYKVAKRGQDVALRCDPISGHVSLFWYQQALGQGPEFLTYFQNEAQLDKSGLPSDRFFAERPEGSVSTLKIQRTQQEDSAVYLCASSRRDRLNEQFFGPGTRLTVL.

The chain recombines TRBV7-8 with TRBJ1-2; D gene ambiguous. Germline lookup yields CDR1 SGHVS and CDR2 FQNEAQ. Trimming took 0 bases from V and 6 from J, leaving 5 bases between them. The CDR3 sequence is 12 residues long. The chain's CDR3 is CASSLARDGYTF. The CDR3, as DNA: TGTGCCAGCAGCTTAGCGAGGGATGGCTACACCTTC.

V gene TRBV5-6 combines with J gene TRBJ1-2; 9 bases are shared with TRBD1. Germline V gene lookup returns CDR1 SGHDT and CDR2 YYEEEE. After removal of 6 bases from V and 4 bases from J, the junction contained 7 bases not matched to a gene. The CDR3 is 14 amino acids. Here the CDR3 DNA reads TGTGCCAGCACTCGAGGACAGGGGCTCTATGGCTACACCTTC. This sequence encodes CASTRGQGLYGYTF.

CDR3 sequence reads: CASSPATGTEGTEAFF. In DNA, the CDR3 is TGTGCCAGCAGTCCGGCGACAGGGACAGAAGGGACTGAAGCTTTCTTT. This chain uses TRBV28 with TRBJ1-1, with 7 nucleotides matching TRBD1. CDR1 is MDHEN and CDR2 is SYDVKM in the germline V gene. V dropped 5 bases and J dropped 5; count of bases not matched to a gene: 14. The CDR3 spans 16 residues.

The V and J genes are TRBV6-5 and TRBJ1-5; no clear D gene. This CDR3 comprises 14 residues. In germline, CDR1 is MNHEY, CDR2 SVGAGI. The V gene lost 7 bases and the J gene lost 0 bases, with 10 bases spanning the gap. The CDR3 loop is CASTSGNSNQPQHF. The CDR3, as DNA: TGTGCCAGCACATCCGGTAATAGCAATCAGCCCCAGCATTTT.